These 9 T cell receptor beta chains were sequenced from one sample in a study of shared clonotypes between healthy human individuals. Here immunoSEQ multiplex PCR was the method, and the copy in TCRdb shows in-frame clones only, minus some. The table records over a million clones, 96% of them present only once. The sample consisted of naive CD4+ T cells sorted from blood. The subset is: CD45RA+ positively selected. The receptor source for this set is a man aged 25-45 years in good health.

This chain joins TRBV29-1 and TRBJ1-3; D might be TRBD1 (6 bases). Between the trimmed V and J ends, which lost 6 bases and 0 bases, there was a span of 9 bases. This CDR3 region has 13 residues. Germline assignment: CDR1 SQVTM and CDR2 ANQGSEA. In nucleotides, the CDR3 is TGCAGCGTACAGGGAACCTCTGGAAACACCATATATTTT. The encoded protein is CSVQGTSGNTIYF.

V gene TRBV2 combines with J gene TRBJ2-7; TRBD2 aligns across 7 bases. The CDR3 runs to 12 residues. In germline, CDR1 is SNHLY, CDR2 FYNNEI. V lost 11 bases to trimming and J lost 3 bases; unmatched junction nucleotides: 7. Here the CDR3 DNA reads TGTGCCGGCCGGGGGGAGCACTACGAGCAGTACTTC. Translated: CAGRGEHYEQYF. The full variable domain, in which reference TRBV2 and TRBJ2-7 provide the parts outside the CDR3, is EPEVTQTPSHQVTQMGQEVILRCVPISNHLYFYWYRQILGQKVEFLVSFYNNEISEKSEIFDDQFSVERPDGSNFTLKIRSTKLEDSAMYFCAGRGEHYEQYFGPGTRLTVT.

V and J are TRBV6-6 and TRBJ2-7, with D unclear. Trimming left V 6 bases short and J 3 bases short, with 9 bases between. CDR3 length: 12 residues. In germline, CDR1 is MNHNY, CDR2 SVGAGI (reference sequence). The DNA for the CDR3 is TGTGCCAGCAGGAAGGGTCTCTACGAGCAGTACTTC. This codes for CASRKGLYEQYF.

This clone was seen a single time. The genes are TRBV28 and TRBJ2-2, with 9 bases matching TRBD1. The CDR3 has 16 residues. Looked up from germline, CDR1 is MDHEN and CDR2 is SYDVKM. V was pared by 6 bases and J by 6 bases, with 11 bases of the junction left unmatched. CDR3 in amino acids: CASRGFGTGYAGELFF. The CDR3 DNA sequence: TGTGCCAGCAGGGGATTCGGGACAGGGTATGCCGGGGAGCTGTTTTTT.

This chain joins TRBV6-1 and TRBJ2-1, with a tentative D call TRBD1 (5 bases). Germline V gives CDR1 MNHNS, CDR2 SASEGT. V was shortened by 4 bases and J by 2 bases, with 15 bases between the two germline ends. The CDR3 length is 16 residues. CDR3: CASSVWGRPTYNEQFF. CDR3 sequence (DNA): TGTGCCAGCAGTGTGTGGGGCAGGCCTACCTACAATGAGCAGTTCTTC.

The chain couples TRBV5-1 to TRBJ2-2; TRBD1 agrees at 8 bases. CDR1 and CDR2 from the germline V gene are SGHRS and YFSETQ. The CDR3 has 14 amino acids. The V segment lost 1 base and the J segment 6 bases; nucleotides outside the gene matches: 2. CDR3 DNA: TGCGCCAGCAGCTTGTCACAGGGGGCCGGGGAGCTGTTTTTT. Residues: CASSLSQGAGELFF.

The J gene is TRBJ1-4, the V gene TRBV2, with a possible D match to TRBD1 (5 bases). Germline V gene lookup returns CDR1 SNHLY and CDR2 FYNNEI. Trimming shortened V by 6 bases and J by 7 bases, and 18 bases separated the two germline ends. The CDR3 totals 15 residues. Here the CDR3 reads CASSPLTGTGEKLFF. The CDR3 DNA reads TGTGCCAGCAGCCCCCTCACGGGGACCGGTGAAAAACTGTTTTTT.

The chain joins TRBV5-4 to TRBJ1-4, with 12 bases lining up with TRBD1. Trimming removed 4 bases from V and 10 bases from J; junction bases left unmatched: 14. The V gene's germline CDR1 is SGHNT and CDR2 YYREEE (reference sequence). The CDR3 extends over 17 amino acids. The CDR3 bases are TGTGCCAGCAGCCCCGGGACAGGGGGCGCGACAAGGGGAAAACTGTTTTTT. Translated: CASSPGTGGATRGKLFF.

In regard to this clone: Other nucleotide sequences in the sample specify the same CDR3. V and J are TRBV28 and TRBJ2-5, with 10 bases fitting TRBD2. J lost 5 bases, V lost 5 bases, and 8 bases had no gene match. The germline gives CDR1 MDHEN, CDR2 SYDVKM. This CDR3 is built from 15 residues. The CDR3 region has the DNA TGTGCCAGCAGTCCGCTAGCGGGAGCACGGGAGACCCAGTACTTC. This gives the protein CASSPLAGARETQYF.